The present T cell receptor (beta chain) was sequenced within a study of T cell clonotyping in hematopoietic cell transplantation. Whole-study findings and limits: At the given depth, recipient repertoires were over 95% de novo clonotypes. Without cell sorting, CD4 versus CD8 contributions remain unresolved. After transplant, recipient diversity fell while pathologically expanded clonotypes grew through day 180.

TCRdb's table, derived via immunoSEQ multiplex PCR, lists solely in-frame clones and lacks some. The table includes tens of thousands of clones, 88% detected once. The table lists this clone with a count of one. No antigen is known for it. This TCR came from a woman in her thirties or forties in good health. Some clones in this sample may be carry-over from other donors' samples. Sequencing input: peripheral blood mononuclear cells.

CDR3 in DNA: TGTGCCATCAGTATATTCAAGAGGGTTCAGGGCTACACCTTC. Its translation is CAISIFKRVQGYTF. The chain combines TRBV10-3 with TRBJ1-2, with D uncertain. The V gene's germline CDR1 is ENHRY and CDR2 SYGVKD. V was pared by 5 bases and J by 8 bases, with 18 bases between. The CDR3 covers 14 residues.